This entry is about one T cell receptor (beta chain). Its specificity is not known. Free of recent acute infections or vaccinations, the donors were healthy HIV-negative adults. These data belong to a study of shared clonotypes between healthy human individuals. For the study at large: Each donor's CD8 memory used one plate, CD8 naive two, each CD4 subset three.

CDR3 length equals 16 residues. Germline loops: CDR1 SEHNR, CDR2 FQNEAQ (reference sequence). V lost 1 base to trimming and J lost 0 bases; unmatched junction nucleotides: 5. Only in-frame clones appear in the TCRdb table, and some are missing; sequencing was by immunoSEQ multiplex PCR. Here the sample spans roughly 1,500,000 clones, 95% to 99% being singletons. Study-wide results and limits: Tissues were not sampled, only blood, and their repertoires likely differ. Clonotypes which were not shared had lower generation probabilities than clonotypes that all four donors shared.

The J gene is TRBJ2-7, the V gene TRBV7-9, with 8 bases fitting TRBD1. The TCR originated in a man younger than 40 in good health. Input material: naive CD4+ T cells sorted from blood. Subset described: CD45RA+ positively selected. In DNA form, the CDR3 reads TGTGCCAGCAGCTTAGGGTCCAGGGGGCTCTCCTACGAGCAGTACTTC. Protein product: CASSLGSRGLSYEQYF.